Here is one TCR beta chain with its context. Its cognate antigen is unknown. These data originate in a study of shared clonotypes between healthy human individuals. Study outcomes and limitations: Having only a few donors restricted how much genetic and exposure-history diversity was captured.

Some clones are missing from TCRdb's copy, which holds only in-frame ones; the method was immunoSEQ multiplex PCR. The top ten hold more than 0.35% of the sample, which has 2 million to 3 million clones, 80% to 95% seen once. The CDR3 has 15 residues. Germline V lookup: CDR1 SGHTA, CDR2 FQGTGA. V lost 6 bases and J lost 5, with 19 bases in between. Sequenced material: naive CD4+ T cells from PBMCs. Subset meaning: CD45RA+ positively selected. The sequence was collected from a man younger than 30 in good health. Some clones in this sample may be carry-over from other donors' samples. The rearrangement uses TRBV7-3 and TRBJ2-5; D is possibly TRBD2 (6 bases). CDR3 DNA: TGTGCCAGCAGTTTATCGGGGACGGGAGACGAGACCCAGTACTTC. Translating it yields CASSLSGTGDETQYF.